One and the same sample provided the 28 T cell receptor beta chains below, sequenced in a study of Ad26.COV2.S vaccination and SARS-CoV-2 variants. Sequencing was performed with immunoSEQ multiplex PCR; in TCRdb, only in-frame clones are kept and a portion is missing. The data contain roughly 420,000 clones, 89% of them seen just once; the ten biggest clones take up just over 2.5%. The treatment is: some 20 received Ad26.COV2.S at low or high dose, single or two shots; about 5 received placebo; per-sample allocation not given. At day 63 after the first vaccine or placebo injection, samples were drawn. Sequences were derived from peripheral blood, sampled in a trial of Ad26.COV2.S vaccine versus placebo. The receptors were gathered from a person aged 18-65 years who received the Ad26.COV2.S COVID-19 vaccine or a placebo.

This clone was seen just once. The rearrangement joins TRBV19 to TRBJ2-2; no reliable D call. The CDR3 is made up of 14 amino acids. Trimming took off 2 bases at V and 2 bases at J, with 6 bases between the two ends. CDR1 LNHDA and CDR2 SQIVND come from the germline V gene (reference sequence). CDR3 bases: TGTGCCAGTAGTATACGCCTTAACACCGGGGAGCTGTTTTTT. It specifies CASSIRLNTGELFF.

The CDR3 DNA reads as TGTGCCAGCAGCCCGCGGGGGGTTGGCACAGATACGCAGTATTTT. Translating gives CASSPRGVGTDTQYF. The chain combines TRBV7-3 with TRBJ2-3; 8 bases map to TRBD2. With V trimmed by 5 bases and J by 1 base, 5 bases remained unmatched. The CDR3 is 15 residues long. Germline CDR1 SGHTA, CDR2 FQGTGA.

The chain is built from TRBV2 and TRBJ1-1, with D possibly matching TRBD1 (5 bases). Germline-derived CDR1 and CDR2 are SNHLY and FYNNEI. The V end was cut by 9 bases, the J end by 0 bases, with 11 bases between. The CDR3 spans 13 residues. This CDR3 reads CASYRLMNTEAFF. The DNA for the CDR3 is TGTGCCAGTTACAGGCTTATGAACACTGAAGCTTTCTTT.

The chain carries TRBV5-6 and TRBJ2-2, with D possibly called TRBD1 or TRBD2 (5 bases each). The CDR3 runs 15 residues. Germline V CDR1 and CDR2: SGHDT, YYEEEE. Trimming cost V 4 bases and J 6 bases, with 16 bases left between them. The CDR3 nucleotides are TGTGCCAGCAGCAAGCCGGGACCCAGGGCCGGGGAGCTGTTTTTT. This encodes CASSKPGPRAGELFF.

This chain links TRBV7-2 with TRBJ1-1; no reliable D call. Trimming shortened V by 1 base and J by 1 base, and 10 bases separated the two germline ends. The germline V gene has CDR1 SGHTA and CDR2 FQGNSA. The CDR3 is 15 amino acids. The CDR3 spells CASSLVSSKNTEAFF. CDR3 coding DNA: TGTGCCAGCAGCTTAGTTTCTTCAAAGAACACTGAAGCTTTCTTT. Filled out from reference TRBV7-2 and TRBJ1-1, the complete variable domain reads GAGVSQSPSNKVTEKGKDVELRCDPISGHTALYWYRQSLGQGLEFLIYFQGNSAPDKSGLPSDRFSAERTGGSVSTLTIQRTQQEDSAVYLCASSLVSSKNTEAFFGQGTRLTVV.

V usage is TRBV30 and J usage is TRBJ1-6, with D uncertain. The germline V gene has CDR1 GTSNPN and CDR2 SVGIG (reference sequence). This CDR3 spans 14 amino acids. V gave up 4 bases and J gave up 9 bases, with 16 bases separating them. In nucleotides, the CDR3 is TGTGCCTGGACGGCGCCCGGTGCCATTTCACCCCTCCACTTT. It translates to CAWTAPGAISPLHF.

The chain recombines TRBV16 with TRBJ1-2; D not resolved. The germline V gene encodes CDR1 KGHSY and CDR2 FQNENV. V lost 4 bases and J lost 3, with 15 bases in between. The CDR3 is 15 residues long. The CDR3 DNA reads as TGTGCCAGCAGCCGCGACACCGCGGCTTACTATGGCTACACCTTC. This translates into CASSRDTAAYYGYTF.

The CDR3 sequence is CASKTGTSSYNEQFF. CDR3 in DNA: TGCGCCAGTAAAACCGGGACTTCCTCCTACAATGAGCAGTTCTTC. The chain uses TRBV5-1 and TRBJ2-1; D is possibly TRBD2 (6 bases). The CDR3 consists of 15 residues. The V end was cut by 8 bases, the J end by 0 bases, with 15 bases between. Per germline, CDR1 SGHRS and CDR2 YFSETQ.

A single count supports this clone. The chain carries TRBV18 and TRBJ1-3, with TRBD1 matching over 7 bases. With 5 bases clipped from V and 9 bases from J, the junction kept 10 bases outside the gene matches. CDR3 length: 14 residues. Germline V lookup: CDR1 KGHSH, CDR2 LQKENI. CDR3 sequence reads: CASSSDRVKGTIYF. CDR3 nucleotides: TGTGCCAGCTCATCCGACAGGGTGAAAGGCACCATATATTTT.

The chain employs TRBV2 and TRBJ2-5, with D possibly being TRBD2 (6 bases). Trimming left V 8 bases short and J 1 base short, with 11 bases between. CDR1 and CDR2 from the germline V gene are SNHLY and FYNNEI. The CDR3 length is 13 residues. The DNA of the CDR3 is TGTGCCAGCGTCTGGGAGGCCCAAGAGACCCAGTACTTC. It specifies CASVWEAQETQYF.

The chain carries TRBV9 and TRBJ1-4; the D is unclear. Germline CDR1 is SGDLS and CDR2 is YYNGEE. Trimming removed 3 bases from V and 5 bases from J, with 5 bases in between. CDR3 length equals 12 residues. CDR3 nucleotides: TGTGCCAGCAGCGCGGAGAATGAAAAACTGTTTTTT. Translated, it gives CASSAENEKLFF.

The chain combines TRBV3-1 (or the pseudogene TRBV3-2) with TRBJ1-5; tentatively, D is TRBD1 (5 bases). Germline V gene lookup returns CDR1 LGHDT and CDR2 YNNKEL (reference sequence). This CDR3 spans 14 amino acids. Trimming cost V 0 bases and J 4 bases, with 7 bases left between them. The CDR3 protein is CASSQDGANQPQHF. DNA of the CDR3: TGTGCCAGCAGCCAAGACGGGGCTAATCAGCCCCAGCATTTT.

The chain recombines TRBV2 with TRBJ1-1; no clear D gene. Germline V CDR1 and CDR2: SNHLY, FYNNEI. The CDR3 is 13 residues long. V lost 5 bases and J lost 0, with 7 bases in between. The CDR3 DNA follows: TGTGCCAGCAGTCGGGAGATGAACACTGAAGCTTTCTTT. Encoded protein: CASSREMNTEAFF.

The CDR3, as DNA: TGTGCCAGCTCCGGGAGGCGACCCCGGGGAGATTTCAAGTCCAAGAGCTCCTACAATGAGCAGTTCTTC. Amino acid sequence: CASSGRRPRGDFKSKSSYNEQFF. The chain uses TRBV21-1 and TRBJ2-1; the listed D gene, TRBD2, was not tested against the DNA. TRBV21-1 corresponds to a pseudogene. This CDR3 contains 23 residues.

The V gene is TRBV7-2, the J gene TRBJ1-3; a possible D gene is TRBD1 (5 bases). V was trimmed by 5 bases and J by 4 bases, leaving 21 bases between them. The CDR3 length is 17 residues. CDR1 is SGHTA, CDR2 FQGNSA, per germline. CDR3 region: CASSTPDSGRSGNTIYF. CDR3 nucleotide sequence: TGTGCCAGCAGCACCCCAGACAGCGGCCGTAGCGGAAACACCATATATTTT.

This clone was picked up one time. The V and J genes are TRBV7-6 and TRBJ1-5, with D possibly TRBD1 on 5 matching bases. The germline gives CDR1 SGHVS, CDR2 FNYEAQ. V dropped 6 bases and J dropped 2 bases, with 8 bases sitting between them. The CDR3 runs 13 residues. The CDR3 DNA reads TGTGCCAGCAGTTTGGGGCGCAATCAGCCCCAGCATTTT. Encoded protein: CASSLGRNQPQHF.

The chain uses TRBV24-1 and TRBJ2-3; the match to TRBD1 covers 10 bases. The CDR3 runs 15 residues. Germline CDR1 KGHDR, CDR2 SFDVKD. J lost 5 bases, V lost 5 bases, and 6 bases had no gene match. The CDR3 region has the DNA TGTGCCACCAGTGGGGGACAGGGGTTTCAAGATACGCAGTATTTT. Its translation is CATSGGQGFQDTQYF.

This chain links TRBV29-1 with TRBJ1-2; 7 bases line up with TRBD1. Trimming cost V 7 bases and J 12 bases; bases outside gene matches: 11. The CDR3 is 11 amino acids. Germline assignment: CDR1 SQVTM and CDR2 ANQGSEA. CDR3 sequence reads: CSDGQESAHTF. The CDR3 nucleotides are TGCAGCGACGGACAGGAATCGGCGCACACCTTC.

The sample holds one count of this clone. The gene calls are TRBV5-1 and TRBJ2-2, with D possibly being TRBD1 or TRBD2 (5 bases each). Germline CDR1 and CDR2: SGHRS and YFSETQ. Trimming removed 2 bases at V and 3 bases at J, with 11 bases between. This CDR3 spans 15 amino acids. CDR3 in DNA: TGCGCCAGCAGCTTCATACTAGGGGACACCGGGGAGCTGTTTTTT. Translating gives CASSFILGDTGELFF.

The chain uses TRBV5-1 and TRBJ2-5; D gene uncertain. Trimming removed 0 bases at V and 5 bases at J, with 5 bases between. Germline V CDR1 and CDR2: SGHRS, YFSETQ. This CDR3 comprises 12 residues. CDR3 in amino acids: CASSLVEETQYF. The CDR3 DNA reads TGCGCCAGCAGCTTGGTAGAGGAGACCCAGTACTTC.

The gene calls are TRBV19 and TRBJ2-7; TRBD2 aligns across 11 bases. Looked up from germline, CDR1 is LNHDA and CDR2 is SQIVND (reference sequence). The J segment lost 0 bases and the V segment lost 5 bases, leaving 6 bases of the junction unmatched. The CDR3 is 16 amino acids. The CDR3 loop is CASSATLAGGSYEQYF. CDR3 DNA: TGTGCCAGTAGTGCGACCCTAGCGGGGGGCTCCTACGAGCAGTACTTC.

For the CDR3, the DNA is TGTGCCAGCAGCTTGGGCGGGACAGGGTACAATGAGCAGTTCTTC. This translates into CASSLGGTGYNEQFF. The gene calls are TRBV5-4 and TRBJ2-1; the match to TRBD1 covers 9 bases. Germline loops: CDR1 SGHNT, CDR2 YYREEE (reference sequence). Unmatched junction bases numbered 2, after V lost 0 bases and J lost 4 bases. The CDR3 has 15 residues.

The chain links TRBV7-2 to TRBJ1-5, with 8 bases aligning to TRBD1. This CDR3 comprises 14 residues. Germline V gene sequence: CDR1 SGHTA, CDR2 FQGNSA. The ends lost 6 bases at V and 7 bases at J; junction bases unmatched: 8. This CDR3 is CASRGQGAGQPQHF. For the CDR3, the DNA is TGTGCCAGCAGGGGTCAGGGGGCCGGACAGCCCCAGCATTTT.

The rearrangement links TRBV7-9 to TRBJ1-2; D might be TRBD1 (5 bases). V was shortened by 5 bases and J by 5 bases, with 18 bases between the two germline ends. CDR3 length: 15 amino acids. Germline CDR1 reads SEHNR; CDR2 reads FQNEAQ (reference sequence). CDR3 sequence: CASSLDGTAPYGYTF. The CDR3 coding sequence is TGTGCCAGCAGCCTAGACGGGACCGCCCCTTATGGCTACACCTTC. Full variable domain (outside the CDR3, taken from reference TRBV7-9 and TRBJ1-2): DTGVSQNPRHKITKRGQNVTFRCDPISEHNRLYWYRQTLGQGPEFLTYFQNEAQLEKSRLLSDRFSAERPKGSFSTLEIQRTEQGDSAMYLCASSLDGTAPYGYTFGSGTRLTVV.

V and J are TRBV5-1 and TRBJ2-3; D perhaps matches TRBD1 (5 bases). This CDR3 is 17 amino acids long. V shed 6 bases and J shed 0 bases, with 20 bases lying between them. Germline lookup yields CDR1 SGHRS and CDR2 YFSETQ. The chain's CDR3 is CASIASQGERSTDTQYF. CDR3 bases: TGCGCCAGCATCGCCTCCCAGGGTGAGAGAAGCACAGATACGCAGTATTTT.

CDR3 sequence reads: CASGPWREAYGYTF. As DNA, the CDR3 is TGTGCCAGCGGCCCTTGGCGGGAGGCCTATGGCTACACCTTC. This rearrangement joins TRBV27 to TRBJ1-2; D is uncertain. Germline loops: CDR1 MNHEY, CDR2 SMNVEV (reference sequence). Trimming took 8 bases from V and 4 from J, leaving 17 bases between them. The CDR3 totals 14 residues.

This sequence joins TRBV27 and TRBJ2-1, with 12 bases identical to TRBD2. With 4 bases clipped from V and 10 bases from J, the junction kept 8 bases outside the gene matches. The CDR3 runs to 15 residues. CDR1 and CDR2 from the germline V gene are MNHEY and SMNVEV (reference sequence). The CDR3 DNA sequence: TGTGCCAGCAGTTACCTAGCGGGGGGGACGGGCGAGCAGTTCTTC. Amino acids: CASSYLAGGTGEQFF.

This chain joins TRBV6-5 and TRBJ1-1; D gene unclear. Germline CDR1 and CDR2: MNHEY and SVGAGI. The CDR3 covers 13 residues. The V end was cut by 10 bases, the J end by 1 base, with 13 bases between. CDR3 loop: CAIFPFGNTEAFF. The CDR3 DNA reads TGTGCCATCTTCCCCTTCGGGAACACTGAAGCTTTCTTT.